This T cell receptor (beta chain) stems from a study of blood T cell repertoires in COVID-19. Researchers sorted participants into cohorts using their self-reported clinical history. Method: immunoSEQ multiplex PCR; TCRdb's copy keeps in-frame clones and lacks some. The sample includes about 270,000 clones, around 93% seen only once; the top ten take approximately 2.9%. Germline-derived CDR1 and CDR2 are SGHRS and YFSETQ. This CDR3 has 15 residues. V dropped 1 base and J dropped 4 bases, with 14 bases sitting between them. The clonotype originates from a man aged 40-50 years who had been exposed to COVID-19. Sequenced material: PBMCs or T cells enriched from blood (not recorded which). This chain connects TRBV5-1 to TRBJ1-2; the D is unclear. CDR3 bases: TGCGCCAGCAGCTTGATCCTTGCGGGTGGCTATGGCTACACCTTC. Residues: CASSLILAGGYGYTF. The full variable domain, completed using reference TRBV5-1 and TRBJ1-2, is KAGVTQTPRYLIKTRGQQVTLSCSPISGHRSVSWYQQTPGQGLQFLFEYFSETQRNKGNFPGRFSGRQFSNSRSEMNVSTLELGDSALYLCASSLILAGGYGYTFGSGTRLTVV.